The entry that follows covers one TCR beta chain sequence. CDR1 is SGHNT and CDR2 is YYREEE in the germline V gene (reference sequence). The CDR3 extends over 17 amino acids. V was clipped by 1 base and J by 13 bases, with 27 bases between them. Libraries were prepared by immunoSEQ multiplex PCR; TCRdb keeps only in-frame clonotypes and omits some of them. The sample records roughly 100,000 clones, roughly 91% being singletons. The data derive from a study of T cell responses to AZD1222 COVID-19 vaccine. The sequences come from peripheral blood, collected on day 0 of AZD1222 vaccination. This receptor was taken from an adult in good health. The chain has TRBV5-4 and TRBJ2-1; D possibly corresponds to TRBD2 (6 bases). CDR3 bases: TGTGCCAGCAGCTTGAGAGGGACTTCCAACACCTTTGTTCGTCAGTTCTTC. This codes for CASSLRGTSNTFVRQFF.